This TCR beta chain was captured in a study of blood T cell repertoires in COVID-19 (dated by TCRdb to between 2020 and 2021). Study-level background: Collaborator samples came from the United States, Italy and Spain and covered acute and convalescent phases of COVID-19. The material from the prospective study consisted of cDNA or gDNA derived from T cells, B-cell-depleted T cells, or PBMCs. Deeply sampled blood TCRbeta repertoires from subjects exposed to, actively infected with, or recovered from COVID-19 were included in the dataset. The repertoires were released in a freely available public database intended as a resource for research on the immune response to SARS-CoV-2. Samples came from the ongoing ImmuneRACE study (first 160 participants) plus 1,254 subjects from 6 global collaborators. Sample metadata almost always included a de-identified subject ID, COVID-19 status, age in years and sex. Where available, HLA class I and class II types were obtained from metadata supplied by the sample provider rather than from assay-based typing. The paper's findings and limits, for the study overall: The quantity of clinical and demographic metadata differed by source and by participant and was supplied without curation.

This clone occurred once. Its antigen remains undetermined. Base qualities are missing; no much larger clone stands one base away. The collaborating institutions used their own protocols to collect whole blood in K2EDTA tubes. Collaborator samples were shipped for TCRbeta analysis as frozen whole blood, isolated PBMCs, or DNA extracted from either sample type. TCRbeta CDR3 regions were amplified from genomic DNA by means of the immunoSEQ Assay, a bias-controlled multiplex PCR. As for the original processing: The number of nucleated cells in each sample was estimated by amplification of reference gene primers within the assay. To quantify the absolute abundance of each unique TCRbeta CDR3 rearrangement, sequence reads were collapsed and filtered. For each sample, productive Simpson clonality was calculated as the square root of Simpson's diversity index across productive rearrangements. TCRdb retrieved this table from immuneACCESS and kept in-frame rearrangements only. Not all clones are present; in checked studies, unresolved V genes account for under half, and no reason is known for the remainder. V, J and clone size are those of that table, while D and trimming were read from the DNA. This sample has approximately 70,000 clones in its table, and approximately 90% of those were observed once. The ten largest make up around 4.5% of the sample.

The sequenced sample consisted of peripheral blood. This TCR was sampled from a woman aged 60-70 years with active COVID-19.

The nucleotide sequence is TGCAGCGTTGGGCGTCTGGGCGGAGGAGTTCCAGATACGCAGTATTTT. It encodes CSVGRLGGGVPDTQYF. The chain uses TRBV29-1 and TRBJ2-3, with TRBD2 as a weak D call on 5 bases. The CDR3 goes from the cysteine to the phenylalanine over 16 residues. CDR3 DNA only is kept here, 48 bases in frame from base 1. The germline V gene yields SQVTM for CDR1 and ANQGSEA for CDR2. The trim is 4 bases for V and 4 bases for J, with a gap of 21 bases between the germline ends.